This entry lists 14 T cell receptor beta chains sequenced from one sample in a study of human T cells and chemical hapten exposure. Time point specified: patch test 1, 2 weeks after DPC sensitization. The treatment here: therapeutic diphenylcyclopropenone sensitization with weekly scalp DPC. TCRdb passed the RACE reads through MiXCR, listing each CDR3 protein once. The sample carries roughly 200,000 distinct CDR3 sequences, 20% to 25% recorded once. The sequencing here drew on whole blood, taken in connection with sensitization to the hapten diphenylcyclopropenone (DPC). Source of these receptors: a woman aged 45-60 years with alopecia areata. Some clones in this sample may be carry-over from other donors' samples.

This chain joins TRBV5-5 and TRBJ2-7; D unresolved. CDR1 is SGHKS and CDR2 is YYEKEE in the germline V gene (reference sequence). Trimming left V 2 bases short and J 6 bases short, with 9 bases between. This CDR3 contains 12 residues. The CDR3 bases are TGTGCCAGCAGCTTCGGTGGGGTCGAGCAGTACTTC. It translates to CASSFGGVEQYF.

This clonotype was observed a handful of times. The chain combines TRBV7-2 with TRBJ1-1; D ambiguous. The V gene's germline CDR1 is SGHTA and CDR2 FQGNSA. V was shortened by 3 bases and J by 4 bases, with 12 bases between the two germline ends. CDR3 length: 14 amino acids. CDR3 in amino acids: CASSFQVSGTEAFF. For the CDR3, the DNA is TGTGCCAGCAGCTTTCAGGTTTCGGGCACTGAAGCTTTCTTT.

V usage is TRBV29-1 and J usage is TRBJ2-2; 7 nucleotides line up with TRBD1. CDR1 and CDR2 from the germline V gene are SQVTM and ANQGSEA. The CDR3 has 14 residues. J was trimmed by 4 bases and V by 0 bases; bases with no gene match: 2. The CDR3 is CSVEDGQVTGELFF. CDR3 nucleotides: TGCAGCGTTGAAGACGGACAGGTCACCGGGGAGCTGTTTTTT.

The V call is TRBV20-1, the J call TRBJ2-1; 7 bases agree with TRBD1. CDR1 DFQATT and CDR2 SNEGSKA come from the germline V gene (reference sequence). The CDR3 runs 12 residues. The J segment lost 7 bases and the V segment lost 3 bases, leaving 3 bases of the junction unmatched. DNA of the CDR3: TGCAGTGCTAGCCCCAGGGGGAATGAGCAGTTCTTC. The encoded protein is CSASPRGNEQFF.

V gene TRBV29-1 combines with J gene TRBJ2-3, with unresolved D. The CDR3 spans 13 residues. The V and J ends lost 4 bases and 2 bases respectively, with 10 bases between them. Per germline, CDR1 SQVTM and CDR2 ANQGSEA. CDR3 DNA sequence: TGCAGCGTTGGTGGCAGGTCCACAGATACGCAGTATTTT. Its translation: CSVGGRSTDTQYF.

The rearrangement links TRBV5-1 to TRBJ2-2; TRBD1 matches 7 bases. The CDR3 has 16 amino acids. CDR1 and CDR2 (germline): SGHRS, YFSETQ. V shed 5 bases and J 0 bases; nucleotides not matched to a gene: 7. This CDR3 reads CASRGQLSSNTGELFF. The CDR3 region has the DNA TGCGCCAGCAGGGGACAGCTAAGCTCGAACACCGGGGAGCTGTTTTTT.

The chain combines TRBV27 with TRBJ2-7, with 7 bases lining up with TRBD1. CDR1 is MNHEY, CDR2 SMNVEV, per germline (reference sequence). With 6 bases clipped from V and 5 bases from J, the junction kept 4 bases outside the gene matches. The CDR3 is 12 residues long. This CDR3 is CASSDRVHEQYF. For the CDR3, the DNA is TGTGCCAGCAGCGACAGGGTCCACGAGCAGTACTTC.

This clonotype turned up a few times. The gene calls are TRBV10-3 and TRBJ1-1; no clear D gene. The CDR3 contains 14 residues. Between the trimmed V and J ends, which lost 5 bases and 7 bases, there was a span of 17 bases. The germline V gene has CDR1 ENHRY and CDR2 SYGVKD. The CDR3 here is CAISKTSEIIEAFF. The CDR3 DNA is TGTGCCATCAGTAAAACCTCCGAAATTATTGAAGCTTTCTTT.

The gene calls are TRBV7-2 and TRBJ1-1; perhaps TRBD1 as D (5 bases). V was clipped by 5 bases and J by 11 bases, with 18 bases between them. Germline CDR1 reads SGHTA; CDR2 reads FQGNSA. CDR3 size: 13 residues. CDR3 in DNA: TGTGCCAGCAGCCCTGAGGTGGGGCGAGACGCTTTCTTT. Translating it yields CASSPEVGRDAFF.

V gene TRBV6-4 combines with J gene TRBJ1-1; TRBD1 matches at 8 bases. V dropped 6 bases and J dropped 9; count of bases not matched to a gene: 6. The germline CDR1 and CDR2 sequences are MRHNA and SNTAGT. This CDR3 region has 12 residues. The DNA for the CDR3 is TGTGCCAGCAGGGACAGGGAGCGTCAAGCTTTCTTT. Amino acids: CASRDRERQAFF.

This clonotype occurred many times. This chain uses TRBV7-6 with TRBJ2-7; 10 nucleotides align to TRBD2. V shed 5 bases and J 5 bases; nucleotides not matched to a gene: 9. This CDR3 has 15 residues. Germline CDR1 is SGHVS and CDR2 is FNYEAQ. CDR3 nucleotide sequence: TGTGCCAGCAGCCAAGCGGTAGCGGGGGGCCACGAGCAGTACTTC. This codes for CASSQAVAGGHEQYF.

V is TRBV27 and J is TRBJ2-5; the match to TRBD1 covers 7 bases. CDR1 MNHEY and CDR2 SMNVEV come from the germline V gene (reference sequence). This CDR3 comprises 16 residues. The trim removed 5 bases at V and 5 bases at J, leaving 14 bases unmatched. In DNA, the CDR3 is TGTGCCAGCAGTCTAGAGATGACAGGGTACCGGGAGACCCAGTACTTC. Protein product: CASSLEMTGYRETQYF.

This clonotype occurred a few times. The chain joins TRBV29-1 to TRBJ1-3; the match to TRBD1 covers 7 bases. Germline CDR1 SQVTM, CDR2 ANQGSEA. After removal of 6 bases from V and 2 bases from J, the junction contained 7 bases not matched to a gene. The CDR3 totals 14 residues. This CDR3 reads CSVELTGTGNTIYF. As DNA, the CDR3 is TGCAGCGTCGAACTGACAGGGACTGGAAACACCATATATTTT. The complete variable domain, with remaining parts taken from reference TRBV29-1 and TRBJ1-3, reads SAVISQKPSRDICQRGTSLTIQCQVDSQVTMMFWYRQQPGQSLTLIATANQGSEATYESGFVIDKFPISRPNLTFSTLTVSNMSPEDSSIYLCSVELTGTGNTIYFGEGSWLTVV.

This clonotype was detected many times. V is TRBV29-1 and J is TRBJ1-1; the D is unclear. This CDR3 is 13 amino acids long. Looked up from germline, CDR1 is SQVTM and CDR2 is ANQGSEA. Trimming pared 6 bases from V and 0 bases from J, leaving 11 bases between. Here the CDR3 reads CSVAGLMNTEAFF. The CDR3, as DNA: TGCAGCGTCGCAGGACTGATGAACACTGAAGCTTTCTTT.